What follows is one TCR beta chain and its context. Its antigen is undetermined. The entry originates in a study of cytomegalovirus exposure and HLA in healthy donors. General study points: Whilst most TCR sequences proved rare, a subset of public TCRs occurred across many donors. Some TCR beta chains (164 of them) were listed as cytomegalovirus-associated. According to a later analysis, TCR clusters from the first cohort tended to co-occur in the roughly 130 validation repertoires.

Clones were read by immunoSEQ multiplex PCR, and TCRdb kept only the in-frame ones, dropping some. The table records fewer than 85,000 clones, roughly 90% of them present only once. Unmatched junction bases numbered 7, after V lost 4 bases and J lost 3 bases. The germline V gene has CDR1 SGDLS and CDR2 YYNGEE. There are 15 residues in the CDR3. The rearrangement uses TRBV9 and TRBJ2-7; 10 nucleotides align to TRBD2. The sequence came from a woman aged 18-29 years in good health and CMV-seropositive. Sequencing used PBMCs. CDR3 region: CASSPRVAGGYEQYF. CDR3 coding DNA: TGTGCCAGCAGCCCCCGGGTAGCGGGGGGCTACGAGCAGTACTTC. The variable domain in full, completed from reference TRBV9 and TRBJ2-7, reads DSGVTQTPKHLITATGQRVTLRCSPRSGDLSVYWYQQSLDQGLQFLIQYYNGEERAKGNILERFSAQQFPDLHSELNLSSLELGDSALYFCASSPRVAGGYEQYFGPGTRLTVT.